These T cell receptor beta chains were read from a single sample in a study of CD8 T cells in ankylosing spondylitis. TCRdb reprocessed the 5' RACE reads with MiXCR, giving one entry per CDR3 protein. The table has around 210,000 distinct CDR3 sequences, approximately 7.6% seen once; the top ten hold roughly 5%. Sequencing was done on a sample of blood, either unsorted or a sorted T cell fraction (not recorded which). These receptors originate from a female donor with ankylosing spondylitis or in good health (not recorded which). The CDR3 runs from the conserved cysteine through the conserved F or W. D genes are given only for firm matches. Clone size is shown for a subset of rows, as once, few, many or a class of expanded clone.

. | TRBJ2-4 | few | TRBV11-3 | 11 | CASSLGTILYF | TGTGCCAGCAGCTTAGGGACTATTCTGTACTTC
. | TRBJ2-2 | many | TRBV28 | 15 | CASSFRDWDTGELFF | TGTGCCAGCAGTTTCAGGGATTGGGACACCGGGGAGCTGTTTTTT
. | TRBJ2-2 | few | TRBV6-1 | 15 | CASSEVGGLTGELFF | TGTGCCAGCAGTGAAGTCGGGGGGCTTACCGGGGAGCTGTTTTTT
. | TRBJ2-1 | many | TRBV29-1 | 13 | CSVGGIYYNEQFF | TGCAGCGTTGGCGGGATATACTACAATGAGCAGTTCTTC
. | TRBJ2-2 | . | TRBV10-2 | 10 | CAIGAGELFF | TGCGCCATCGGAGCCGGGGAGCTGTTTTTT
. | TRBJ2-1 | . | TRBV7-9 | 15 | CASSITSSAYNEQLF | TGTGCCAGCAGCATTACTAGCAGCGCCTACAATGAGCAGCTCTTC
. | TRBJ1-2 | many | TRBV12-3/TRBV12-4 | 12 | CASSLPGQGYTF | TGTGCCAGCAGTTTACCAGGGCAGGGCTACACCTTC
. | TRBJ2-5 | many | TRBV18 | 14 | CASSPNTQTETQYF | TGTGCCAGCTCACCAAACACGCAAACGGAGACCCAGTACTTC
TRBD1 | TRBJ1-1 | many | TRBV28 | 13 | CASRDRSNTEAFF | TGTGCCAGCAGGGACAGGTCGAACACTGAAGCTTTCTTT
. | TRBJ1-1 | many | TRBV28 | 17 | CASSSIQVTIMNTEAFF | TGTGCCAGCAGTTCCATACAGGTCACTATAATGAACACTGAAGCTTTCTTT
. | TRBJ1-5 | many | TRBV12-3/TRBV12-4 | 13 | CASRPQGSQPQHF | TGTGCCAGCAGGCCACAGGGAAGCCAGCCCCAGCATTTT
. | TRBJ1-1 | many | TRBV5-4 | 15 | CASSLPTGEGTEAFF | TGTGCCAGCAGCTTGCCGACGGGGGAGGGTACTGAAGCTTTCTTT
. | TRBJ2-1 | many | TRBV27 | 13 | CAEPGLLGGEQFF | TGTGCCGAGCCGGGACTTCTCGGGGGTGAGCAGTTCTTC
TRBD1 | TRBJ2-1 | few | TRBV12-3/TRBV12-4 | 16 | CASSIPDRGLVDEQFF | TGTGCCAGCAGTATACCGGACAGGGGGCTGGTCGATGAGCAGTTCTTC
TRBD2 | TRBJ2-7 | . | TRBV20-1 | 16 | CCAAGLAGRSSYEQYF | TGCTGTGCTGCAGGACTAGCGGGTCGTAGCTCCTACGAGCAGTACTTC
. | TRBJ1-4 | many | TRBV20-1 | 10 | CSVDWEKLFF | TGCAGTGTGGACTGGGAAAAACTGTTTTTT
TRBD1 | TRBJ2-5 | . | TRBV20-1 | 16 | CSARDQTGKHQETQYF | TGCAGTGCTAGAGATCAGACAGGGAAACACCAAGAGACCCAGTACTTC
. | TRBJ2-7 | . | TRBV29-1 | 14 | CSVTPPGSGYEQYF | TGCAGCGTTACACCACCGGGATCGGGCTACGAGCAGTACTTC
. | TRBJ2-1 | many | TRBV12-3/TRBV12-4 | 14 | CASSLTGDYNEQFF | TGTGCCAGCAGTTTAACCGGGGATTACAATGAGCAGTTCTTC
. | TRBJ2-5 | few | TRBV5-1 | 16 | CASSVEWGWLVETQYF | TGCGCCAGCAGCGTGGAATGGGGGTGGTTGGTGGAGACCCAGTACTTC
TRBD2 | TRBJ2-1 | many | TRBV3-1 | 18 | CASSQAVAGAPEHNEQFF | TGTGCCAGCAGCCAGGCGGTAGCGGGGGCCCCCGAACACAATGAGCAGTTCTTC
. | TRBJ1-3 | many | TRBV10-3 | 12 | CASKGSGNTIYF | TGTGCCAGCAAGGGTTCCGGAAACACCATATATTTT
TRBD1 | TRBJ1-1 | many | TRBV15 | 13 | CATSRVEGAGAFF | TGTGCCACCAGCAGAGTTGAGGGGGCTGGAGCTTTCTTT
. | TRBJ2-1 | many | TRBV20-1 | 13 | CSVPAGLGDEQFF | TGCAGTGTCCCGGCGGGGTTGGGCGATGAGCAGTTCTTC
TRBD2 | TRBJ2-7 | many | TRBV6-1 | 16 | CASSQTPLAGVYEQYF | TGTGCCAGCAGCCAGACCCCCCTAGCGGGAGTGTACGAGCAGTACTTC
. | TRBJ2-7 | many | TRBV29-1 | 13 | CSVVAQVPYEQYF | TGCAGCGTTGTGGCTCAGGTACCCTACGAGCAGTACTTC
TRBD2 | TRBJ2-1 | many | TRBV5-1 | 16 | CASSSFGGMNNNEQFF | TGCGCCAGCAGCTCCTTCGGGGGGATGAACAACAATGAGCAGTTCTTC